Shown below are 19 T cell receptor beta chains from a single sample sequenced in a study of cytomegalovirus exposure and HLA in healthy donors. PCR amplification relied on 60 Vbeta primers (plus 13 Jbeta primers). Using immunoSEQ multiplex PCR, the repertoire was profiled, and TCRdb retains in-frame clones only, with some absent. The data show about 210,000 clones, 80% to 90% seen once. Source material: PBMCs. The receptors originated from a woman in her 30s in good health and CMV-seronegative.

The gene calls are TRBV19 and TRBJ2-2; D ambiguous. The CDR3 consists of 14 residues. Trimming shortened V by 4 bases and J by 5 bases, and 11 bases separated the two germline ends. Per germline, CDR1 LNHDA and CDR2 SQIVND (reference sequence). The DNA for the CDR3 is TGTGCCAGTAGTAAAAATGTTCAGACCGGGGAGCTGTTTTTT. This codes for CASSKNVQTGELFF.

J is TRBJ1-2 and V is TRBV5-6; D unclear. V lost 2 bases and J 4 bases, leaving 9 bases between the germline ends. CDR1 and CDR2 (germline): SGHDT, YYEEEE. The CDR3 contains 13 residues. The CDR3 sequence: CASSFGELYGYTF. CDR3 in DNA: TGTGCCAGCAGCTTTGGGGAGCTCTATGGCTACACCTTC.

This sequence joins TRBV6-4 and TRBJ1-4, with D tentatively TRBD1 (6 bases). CDR3 length: 13 amino acids. Per the germline V gene, CDR1 is MRHNA and CDR2 is SNTAGT. The germline V and J ends were trimmed by 10 bases and 0 bases, with 9 bases remaining between them. The CDR3 loop is CANSGATNEKLFF. The CDR3 nucleotides are TGTGCCAACTCAGGGGCAACTAATGAAAAACTGTTTTTT.

V and J are TRBV7-6 and TRBJ2-3; D might be TRBD2 (5 bases). The V end lost 5 bases, the J end lost 3 bases, and 12 bases lay between the germline ends. This CDR3 has 14 amino acids. Looked up from germline, CDR1 is SGHVS and CDR2 is FNYEAQ. The CDR3 here is CASSPLSGTDTQYF. The CDR3 region has the DNA TGTGCCAGCAGCCCTCTGTCGGGGACAGATACGCAGTATTTT. Full variable domain (missing parts from reference TRBV7-6 and TRBJ2-3): GAGVSQSPRYKVTKRGQDVALRCDPISGHVSLYWYRQALGQGPEFLTYFNYEAQQDKSGLPNDRFSAERPEGSISTLTIQRTEQRDSAMYRCASSPLSGTDTQYFGPGTRLTVL.

The V and J genes are TRBV28 and TRBJ2-3, with 7 bases matching TRBD1. CDR3 size: 15 residues. The germline CDR1 and CDR2 sequences are MDHEN and SYDVKM. J was trimmed by 1 base and V by 5 bases; bases with no gene match: 6. CDR3 sequence reads: CASSLTGPGTDTQYF. CDR3 DNA sequence: TGTGCCAGCAGTCTGACAGGGCCTGGCACAGATACGCAGTATTTT.

CDR3 sequence: CASIVGKGGSGANVLTF. CDR3 coding DNA: TGTGCCAGCATCGTGGGCAAAGGGGGCAGTGGGGCCAACGTCCTGACTTTC. The rearrangement uses TRBV7-9 and TRBJ2-6; 7 nucleotides agree with TRBD1. Germline-derived CDR1 and CDR2 are SEHNR and FQNEAQ (reference sequence). V shed 7 bases, J shed 3 bases, and the junction held 12 bases outside the gene matches. CDR3 length: 17 amino acids.

The chain employs TRBV6-6 and TRBJ2-7; TRBD1 might be the D (6 bases). Germline V gene data show CDR1 as MNHNY and CDR2 as SVGAGI (reference sequence). The CDR3 runs to 13 residues. V lost 5 bases and J lost 7, with 15 bases in between. CDR3 residues: CASSSSTGWEQYF. CDR3 nucleotides: TGTGCCAGCAGTAGTTCGACAGGATGGGAGCAGTACTTC.

V usage is TRBV18 and J usage is TRBJ2-7; 7 positions agree with TRBD1. The V and J ends lost 4 bases and 6 bases, in that order; junction bases with no gene match: 12. Per the germline V gene, CDR1 is KGHSH and CDR2 is LQKENI. The CDR3 has 15 residues. The CDR3 DNA reads TGTGCCAGCTCACGTGGGACAGATGTTTCGGTCGAGCAGTACTTC. Residues: CASSRGTDVSVEQYF.

The chain joins TRBV28 to TRBJ2-3, with D perhaps matching TRBD1 (6 bases). V lost 3 bases and J 8 bases, leaving 21 bases between the germline ends. Germline V gives CDR1 MDHEN, CDR2 SYDVKM. The CDR3 consists of 16 residues. The DNA of the CDR3 is TGTGCCAGCAGTTTCTCTTCCGGGACACTAACTCTTACGCAGTATTTT. This encodes CASSFSSGTLTLTQYF. Drawing the rest from reference TRBV28 and TRBJ2-3, the complete variable domain is DVKVTQSSRYLVKRTGEKVFLECVQDMDHENMFWYRQDPGLGLRLIYFSYDVKMKEKGDIPEGYSVSREKKERFSLILESASTNQTSMYLCASSFSSGTLTLTQYFGPGTRLTVL.

V gene TRBV18 combines with J gene TRBJ2-1; D is unclear. Per germline, CDR1 KGHSH and CDR2 LQKENI. The V end was cut by 1 base, the J end by 0 bases, with 10 bases between. The CDR3 contains 16 residues. DNA for the CDR3: TGTGCCAGCTCACCACAACTATCGAGCTCCTACAATGAGCAGTTCTTC. This gives the protein CASSPQLSSSYNEQFF.

The gene calls are TRBV19 and TRBJ2-1, with D possibly being TRBD2 (5 bases). Between the trimmed V and J ends, which lost 0 bases and 12 bases, there was a span of 12 bases. The length of the CDR3 is 13 residues. Germline V gives CDR1 LNHDA, CDR2 SQIVND (reference sequence). The CDR3 DNA reads as TGTGCCAGTAGTATAGATGTTAAAGGAGGGCAGTTCTTC. Translated: CASSIDVKGGQFF.

V usage is TRBV10-2 and J usage is TRBJ1-1; 7 bases align to TRBD1. CDR1 is WSHSY and CDR2 is SAAADI in the germline V gene. V lost 5 bases and J lost 4; bases outside the gene matches: 4. CDR3 length equals 13 residues. The DNA for the CDR3 is TGCGCCAGCAGTTTCCAGGGGGGCACTGAAGCTTTCTTT. Its translation: CASSFQGGTEAFF.

A word on this clone: Compared with germline, one end of the junction differs, possibly owing to a read error. The rearrangement uses TRBV28 and TRBJ1-2; D possibly corresponds to TRBD1 (5 bases). The length of the CDR3 is 12 residues. Germline V gene lookup returns CDR1 MDHEN and CDR2 SYDVKM. CDR3 bases: TGTGCCAGCAGTTTAAATCCGACAGCTTCTGTCTTC. It is translated as CASSLNPTASVF.

This chain links TRBV7-9 with TRBJ2-2; D gene uncertain. V lost 5 bases and J lost 2, with 12 bases in between. The CDR3 extends over 15 amino acids. Germline V gene lookup returns CDR1 SEHNR and CDR2 FQNEAQ (reference sequence). Written as DNA, the CDR3 is TGTGCCAGCAGCGCGTCCGGGTATAACACCGGGGAGCTGTTTTTT. Its protein is CASSASGYNTGELFF.

The chain links TRBV29-1 to TRBJ1-5; a possible D gene is TRBD1 (6 bases). The germline gives CDR1 SQVTM, CDR2 ANQGSEA. This CDR3 has 16 residues. The V and J ends lost 8 bases and 0 bases respectively, with 20 bases between them. CDR3 DNA: TGCAGCAACCGGGACAACGGTCGTTATAGCAATCAGCCCCAGCATTTT. As protein: CSNRDNGRYSNQPQHF.

This clone was detected a few times. The rearrangement links TRBV5-6 to TRBJ2-5, with 8 bases fitting TRBD1. The CDR3 spans 14 residues. J gave up 4 bases and V 7 bases, and 9 bases lay outside the gene matches. Germline V CDR1 and CDR2: SGHDT, YYEEEE. Here the CDR3 DNA reads TGTGCCAGCGGGAAGCAGGGGGCTCCAGAGACCCAGTACTTC. As protein: CASGKQGAPETQYF.

This clone was detected only once. The rearrangement joins TRBV28 to TRBJ2-7; D possibly corresponds to TRBD1 (6 bases). This CDR3 region has 13 residues. V lost 8 bases to trimming and J lost 0 bases, with 11 bases between them. In germline, CDR1 is MDHEN, CDR2 SYDVKM. The DNA of the CDR3 is TGTGCCAGCGTCCGGGACAACTCCTACGAGCAGTACTTC. Its protein is CASVRDNSYEQYF.

This chain joins TRBV30 and TRBJ1-5; the D is unclear. Germline values: CDR1 GTSNPN, CDR2 SVGIG (reference sequence). Trimming stripped 3 bases from V and 7 bases from J, with 19 bases between. This CDR3 is built from 15 residues. CDR3 loop: CAWRCADGERQPQHF. DNA for the CDR3: TGTGCCTGGAGATGCGCGGACGGGGAACGGCAGCCCCAGCATTTT.

The chain joins TRBV10-3 to TRBJ2-1; D may be TRBD2 (5 bases). V lost 1 base and J lost 5, with 15 bases in between. The CDR3 extends over 16 amino acids. CDR1 and CDR2 (germline): ENHRY, SYGVKD. The CDR3 protein is CAISEYPASRDNEQFF. The CDR3 region has the DNA TGTGCCATCAGTGAGTACCCGGCTAGCCGCGACAATGAGCAGTTCTTC.